What follows is one T cell receptor (beta chain) and its context. This specimen comes from a study of shared clonotypes between healthy human individuals. Naive-designated CD8 cells lacked CD45RO, were positively enriched for CCR7, and omitted terminally differentiated effector memory CD45RA+ cells. TCRdb's table, derived via immunoSEQ multiplex PCR, lists solely in-frame clones and lacks some. The sample consists of 550,000 to 750,000 clones, nearly 97% of them appearing once. The trim removed 6 bases at V and 6 bases at J, leaving 8 bases unmatched. Germline CDR1 is SNHLY and CDR2 is FYNNEI. CDR3 length: 14 residues.

The chain is built from TRBV2 and TRBJ1-2; TRBD1 agrees at 9 bases. The clonotype originates from a woman aged 25-40 years in good health. The specimen was naive CD8+ T cells sorted from blood. The CDR3: CASSPGQGNDGYTF. CDR3 nucleotides: TGTGCCAGCAGCCCGGGACAGGGCAATGATGGCTACACCTTC.